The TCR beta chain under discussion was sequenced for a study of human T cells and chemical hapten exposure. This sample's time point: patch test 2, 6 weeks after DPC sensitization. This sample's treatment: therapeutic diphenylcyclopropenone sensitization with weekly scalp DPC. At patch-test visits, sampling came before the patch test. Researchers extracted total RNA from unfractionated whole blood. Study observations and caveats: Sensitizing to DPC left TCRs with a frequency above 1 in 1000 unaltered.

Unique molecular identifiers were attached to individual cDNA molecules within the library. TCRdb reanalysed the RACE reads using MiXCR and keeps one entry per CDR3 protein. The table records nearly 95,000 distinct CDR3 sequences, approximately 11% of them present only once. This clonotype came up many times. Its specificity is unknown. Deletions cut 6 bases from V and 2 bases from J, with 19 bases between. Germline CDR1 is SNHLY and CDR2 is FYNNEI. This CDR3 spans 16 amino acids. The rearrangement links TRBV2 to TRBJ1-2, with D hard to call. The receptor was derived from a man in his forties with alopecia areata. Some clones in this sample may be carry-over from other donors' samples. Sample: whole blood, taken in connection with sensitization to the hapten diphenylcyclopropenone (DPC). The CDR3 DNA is TGTGCCAGCAGACACTCCCGGCGCGAGGCCAACTATGGCTACACCTTC. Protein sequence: CASRHSRREANYGYTF.